This T cell receptor beta chain is from a study of technical replicates of blood from several donors. TCRdb's table, derived via immunoSEQ multiplex PCR, lists solely in-frame clones and lacks some. The table has roughly 71,000 clones, about 95% seen once. The germline V gene encodes CDR1 LNHNV and CDR2 YYDKDF (reference sequence). Between the trimmed V and J ends, which lost 4 bases and 6 bases, there was a span of 9 bases. The CDR3 length is 12 residues. The chain links TRBV15 to TRBJ1-1; a possible D gene is TRBD1 (6 bases). The specimen was T cells isolated from PBMCs. This TCR derives from a human donor in good health. This CDR3 is CATSTQGPEAFF. As DNA, the CDR3 is TGTGCCACCAGCACCCAGGGGCCTGAAGCTTTCTTT.